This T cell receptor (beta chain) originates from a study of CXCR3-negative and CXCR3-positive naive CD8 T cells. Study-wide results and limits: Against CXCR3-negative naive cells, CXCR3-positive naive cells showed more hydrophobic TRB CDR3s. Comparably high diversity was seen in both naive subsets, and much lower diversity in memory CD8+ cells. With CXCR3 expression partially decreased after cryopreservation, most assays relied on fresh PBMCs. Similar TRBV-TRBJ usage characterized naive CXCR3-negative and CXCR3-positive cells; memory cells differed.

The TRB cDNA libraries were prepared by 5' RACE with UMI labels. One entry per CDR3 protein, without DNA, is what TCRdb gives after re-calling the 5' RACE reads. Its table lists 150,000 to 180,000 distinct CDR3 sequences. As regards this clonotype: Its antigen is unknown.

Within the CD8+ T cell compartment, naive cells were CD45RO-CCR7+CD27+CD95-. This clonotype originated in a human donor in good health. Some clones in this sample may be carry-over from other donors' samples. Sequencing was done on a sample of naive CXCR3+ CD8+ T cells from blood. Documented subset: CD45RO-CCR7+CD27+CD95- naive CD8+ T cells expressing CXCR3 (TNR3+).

The CDR3 loop is CASSPRSSGANVLTF. V is TRBV12-3 or TRBV12-4 and J is TRBJ2-6. The CDR3 runs 15 residues.